This entry concerns a single T cell receptor (beta chain). Some clones are missing from TCRdb's copy, which holds only in-frame ones; the method was immunoSEQ multiplex PCR. The table includes under 200,000 clones, about 80% detected once. Cohort 3 recovery required two negative PCRs, clearance, or symptom resolution. The CDR3 totals 17 residues. CDR1 is KGHDR and CDR2 is SFDVKD in the germline V gene. V gave up 4 bases and J gave up 2 bases; unmatched junction bases: 5. These data belong to a study of blood T cell repertoires in COVID-19. The overall study: The samples span acute and convalescent COVID-19 from the United States, Italy and Spain.

The sequenced material came from PBMCs or T cells enriched from blood (not recorded which). The receptor comes from an older woman who had recovered from COVID-19. The rearrangement uses TRBV24-1 and TRBJ2-1, with 12 bases that match TRBD2. As DNA, the CDR3 is TGTGCCACCAGTGAAAAACTAGCGGGGGGCACCTACAATGAGCAGTTCTTC. Protein sequence: CATSEKLAGGTYNEQFF.